The rows below give T cell receptor beta chains drawn from one sample of a study of yellow fever vaccine responses in identical twins. Via MiXCR, TCRdb re-called the RT-PCR reads, giving one row per CDR3 protein. The sample lists about 6,900 distinct CDR3 sequences; less than 90% were seen once. Sample: T cells from blood (PBMCs), unsorted or a sorted subset (not recorded which), taken before or after yellow fever vaccination (not recorded which). All receptors come from a woman younger than 35 who received the yellow fever vaccine. CDR3s include the opening cysteine and the closing phenylalanine or tryptophan. D genes are given only for firm matches. Clone size is shown for a subset of rows, as once, few, many or a class of expanded clone.

>TRBJ2-7|NA|TRBV7-6|NA
CASSLGWGYEQYF
TGTGCCAGCAGCTTAGGTTGGGGCTACGAGCAGTACTTC
>TRBJ2-3|TRBD2|TRBV29-1|NA
CSVGLAGDTQYF
TGCAGCGTGGGACTAGCTGGAGATACGCAGTATTTT
>TRBJ2-1|NA|TRBV11-1|NA
CASSSRGIDEQFF
TGTGCCAGCAGCTCGAGGGGCATCGATGAGCAGTTCTTC
>TRBJ2-1|NA|TRBV29-1|few
CSAHGGLNEQFF
TGCAGCGCCCATGGGGGGCTCAATGAGCAGTTCTTC
>TRBJ2-7|NA|TRBV7-9|NA
CASSSRDRSYEQYF
TGTGCCAGCAGCTCCCGAGACAGGAGTTACGAGCAGTACTTC
>TRBJ1-1|NA|TRBV2|few
CASSPGSYTEAFF
TGTGCCAGCAGCCCGGGATCATACACTGAAGCTTTCTTT
>TRBJ2-3|NA|TRBV2|NA
CASSVPEREIASTDTQYF
TGTGCCAGCAGTGTGCCCGAAAGGGAGATTGCTAGCACAGATACGCAGTATTTT
>TRBJ2-1|TRBD2|TRBV7-9|NA
CASSGRTSNNEQFF
TGTGCCAGCAGCGGGCGGACTAGCAACAATGAGCAGTTCTTC
>TRBJ2-1|NA|TRBV10-2|once
CASSNLANEQFF
TGCGCCAGCAGCAACCTAGCGAATGAGCAGTTCTTC
>TRBJ2-7|TRBD1|TRBV29-1|NA
CSTATGFNSEQYF
TGCAGCACGGCGACAGGGTTTAATTCGGAGCAGTACTTC
>TRBJ2-7|NA|TRBV4-1|NA
CASSQDQDGSYEQYF
TGCGCCAGCAGCCAAGATCAGGATGGCTCCTACGAGCAGTACTTC
>TRBJ2-1|NA|TRBV11-3|NA
CASSLDRGHEQFF
TGTGCCAGCAGCTTAGACAGGGGTCATGAGCAGTTCTTC
>TRBJ2-3|TRBD2|TRBV29-1|NA
CSVMTSEAGDTQYF
TGCAGCGTGATGACTAGCGAGGCGGGAGATACGCAGTATTTT
>TRBJ2-1|NA|TRBV5-6|few
CASMDWRSPPYNEQFF
TGTGCCAGCATGGATTGGCGGAGCCCTCCCTACAATGAGCAGTTCTTC
>TRBJ2-1|NA|TRBV5-1|NA
CASSLDASSSYNEQFF
TGCGCCAGCAGCTTGGATGCCAGCAGCTCCTACAATGAGCAGTTCTTC
>TRBJ2-7|NA|TRBV12-3/TRBV12-4|once
CASSFGDATYEQYF
TGTGCCAGCAGCTTTGGCGACGCAACCTACGAGCAGTACTTC
>TRBJ2-3|NA|TRBV10-2|few
CASSVGRGDTQYF
TGCGCCAGCAGTGTGGGTAGGGGAGATACGCAGTATTTT
>TRBJ2-7|NA|TRBV2|NA
CARGVLSSYEQYF
TGTGCCAGGGGGGTCTTGAGCTCCTACGAGCAGTACTTC
>TRBJ2-7|NA|TRBV14|NA
CASSQGGFSYEQYF
TGTGCCAGCAGCCAAGGGGGGTTCTCCTACGAGCAGTACTTC
>TRBJ2-7|NA|TRBV7-9|NA
CASSLPVSYEQYF
TGTGCCAGCAGCTTGCCAGTATCCTACGAGCAGTACTTC